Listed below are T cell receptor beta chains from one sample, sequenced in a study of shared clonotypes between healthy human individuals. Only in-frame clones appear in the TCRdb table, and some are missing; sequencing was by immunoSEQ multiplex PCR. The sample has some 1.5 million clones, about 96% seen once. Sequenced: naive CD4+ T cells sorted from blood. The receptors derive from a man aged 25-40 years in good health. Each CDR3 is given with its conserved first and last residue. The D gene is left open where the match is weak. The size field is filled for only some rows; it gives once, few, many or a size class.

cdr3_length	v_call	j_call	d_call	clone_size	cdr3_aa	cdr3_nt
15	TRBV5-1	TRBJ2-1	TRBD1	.	CASRPRDRSDNEQFF	TGCGCCAGCAGGCCCCGGGACAGGTCGGACAATGAGCAGTTCTTC
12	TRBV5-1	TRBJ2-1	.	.	CASSLWGDEQFF	TGCGCCAGCAGCTTGTGGGGAGATGAGCAGTTCTTC
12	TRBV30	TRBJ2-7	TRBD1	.	CAWHRGAYEQYF	TGTGCCTGGCACAGGGGGGCCTACGAGCAGTACTTC
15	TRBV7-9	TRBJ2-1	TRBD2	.	CASSLETSGYNEQFF	TGTGCCAGCAGCTTAGAAACTAGCGGCTACAATGAGCAGTTCTTC
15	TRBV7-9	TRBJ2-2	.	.	CASSFPGQSTGELFF	TGTGCCAGCAGCTTCCCGGGACAATCCACCGGGGAGCTGTTTTTT
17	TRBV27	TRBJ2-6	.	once	CASSLSPGGSGANVLTF	TGTGCCAGCAGTTTAAGCCCAGGAGGCTCTGGGGCCAACGTCCTGACTTTC
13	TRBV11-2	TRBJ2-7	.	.	CASGFSAADEQYF	TGTGCCAGCGGCTTTAGTGCAGCGGACGAGCAGTACTTC
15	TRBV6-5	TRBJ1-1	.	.	CASSYFRSSTTEAFF	TGTGCCAGCAGTTACTTTCGCTCATCTACCACTGAAGCTTTCTTT
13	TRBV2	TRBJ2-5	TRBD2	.	CASSDGGGETQYF	TGTGCCAGCAGTGATGGCGGGGGAGAGACCCAGTACTTC
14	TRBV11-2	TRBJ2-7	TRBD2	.	CASSLDAGAIEQYF	TGTGCCAGCAGCTTAGACGCGGGAGCCATCGAGCAGTACTTC
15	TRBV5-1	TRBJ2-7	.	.	CASSLDASASYEQYF	TGCGCCAGCAGCTTGGACGCTAGCGCCTCCTACGAGCAGTACTTC
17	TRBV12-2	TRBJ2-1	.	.	CASRLWGGERECNEQFF	TGTGCAAGTCGCTTATGGGGGGGAGAGCGGGAATGCAATGAGCAGTTCTTC
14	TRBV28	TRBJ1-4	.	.	CASSPGRSNEKLFF	TGTGCCAGCAGCCCGGGACGCAGTAATGAAAAACTGTTTTTT
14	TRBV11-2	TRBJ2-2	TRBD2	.	CASSSGLPTGELFF	TGTGCCAGCAGCTCGGGACTACCCACCGGGGAGCTGTTTTTT
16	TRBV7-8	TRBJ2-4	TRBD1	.	CASSWTGTLAKNIQYF	TGTGCCAGCAGCTGGACAGGGACGCTAGCCAAAAACATTCAGTACTTC
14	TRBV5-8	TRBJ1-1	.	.	CASSLLSPNTEAFF	TGTGCCAGCAGCTTGTTGTCGCCGAACACTGAAGCTTTCTTT
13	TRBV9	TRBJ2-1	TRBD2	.	CARRVAGVFEQFF	TGTGCCAGGCGCGTAGCGGGAGTTTTTGAGCAGTTCTTC
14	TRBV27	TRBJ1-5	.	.	CASSPKRPSGPQHF	TGTGCCAGCAGCCCAAAGAGGCCCAGTGGGCCCCAGCATTTT
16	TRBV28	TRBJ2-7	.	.	CASSPPAGRTGLEQYF	TGTGCCAGCAGTCCTCCAGCGGGGCGGACAGGGCTCGAGCAGTACTTC
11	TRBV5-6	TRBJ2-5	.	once	CASSTGETQYF	TGTGCCAGCAGTACTGGGGAGACCCAGTACTTC
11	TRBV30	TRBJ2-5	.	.	CAWSIQETQYF	TGTGCCTGGAGTATACAAGAGACCCAGTACTTC
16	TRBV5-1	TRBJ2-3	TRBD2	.	CASSLRLAGDGDTQYF	TGCGCCAGCAGCCTAAGACTAGCGGGAGATGGTGATACGCAGTATTTT
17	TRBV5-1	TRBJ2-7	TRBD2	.	CASSDPFAGATSYEQYF	TGCGCCAGCAGCGACCCCTTCGCGGGAGCCACCTCCTACGAGCAGTACTTC
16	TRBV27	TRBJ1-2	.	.	CASSLPREGGYYGYTF	TGTGCCAGCAGTTTACCCAGGGAAGGCGGATACTATGGCTACACCTTC
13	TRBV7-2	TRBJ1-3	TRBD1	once	CASKTGGGNTIYF	TGTGCCAGCAAGACAGGGGGTGGAAACACCATATATTTT
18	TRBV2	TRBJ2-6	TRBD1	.	CASSPFFGTGVGANVLTF	TGTGCCAGCAGTCCTTTCTTCGGGACAGGGGTTGGGGCCAACGTCCTGACTTTC
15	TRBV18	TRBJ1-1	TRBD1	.	CASSPDPGGNTEAFF	TGTGCCAGCTCACCAGATCCAGGGGGGAACACTGAAGCTTTCTTT
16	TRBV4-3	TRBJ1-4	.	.	CASSHPLSTTNEKLFF	TGCGCCAGCAGCCACCCATTGTCTACAACTAATGAAAAACTGTTTTTT
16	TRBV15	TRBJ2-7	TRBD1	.	CATKSLIDRDRYEQYF	TGTGCCACTAAGAGCCTCATCGACAGGGATCGCTACGAGCAGTACTTC
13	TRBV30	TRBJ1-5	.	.	CAWGPGGNQPQHF	TGTGCCTGGGGCCCCGGGGGGAACCAGCCCCAGCATTTT
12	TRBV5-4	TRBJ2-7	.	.	CASSLFSYEQYF	TGTGCCAGCAGCTTGTTCTCCTACGAGCAGTACTTC
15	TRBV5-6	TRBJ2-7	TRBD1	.	CASSERGRPPYEQYF	TGTGCCAGCAGCGAAAGGGGGCGCCCCCCTTACGAGCAGTACTTC
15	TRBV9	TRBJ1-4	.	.	CASSVATGIAEKLFF	TGTGCCAGCAGCGTAGCGACAGGCATTGCTGAAAAACTGTTTTTT
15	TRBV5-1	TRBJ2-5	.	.	CASSWAGTEEETQYF	TGCGCCAGCAGCTGGGCCGGGACGGAGGAAGAGACCCAGTACTTC
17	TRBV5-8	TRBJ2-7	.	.	CASSLFLLAAHSYEQYF	TGTGCCAGCAGCTTGTTCCTTCTGGCGGCACACTCCTACGAGCAGTACTTC
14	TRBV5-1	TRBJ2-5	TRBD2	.	CASSLVGTIGTQYF	TGCGCCAGCAGCTTGGTTGGGACTATAGGGACCCAGTACTTC
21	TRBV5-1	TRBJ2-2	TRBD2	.	CASSRRKFRTSGPEWTGELFF	TGCGCCAGCAGCCGCAGGAAATTTCGGACTAGCGGGCCGGAGTGGACCGGGGAGCTGTTTTTT
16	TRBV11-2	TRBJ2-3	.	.	CASSLRTVPRTDTQYF	TGTGCCAGCAGCTTACGGACCGTACCCCGCACAGATACGCAGTATTTT
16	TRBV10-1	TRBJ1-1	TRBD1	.	CASSESQWTGDTEAFF	TGCGCCAGCAGTGAGTCCCAGTGGACAGGGGACACTGAAGCTTTCTTT
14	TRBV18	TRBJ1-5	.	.	CASSRLNSNQPQHF	TGTGCCAGCTCACGCCTCAATAGCAATCAGCCCCAGCATTTT